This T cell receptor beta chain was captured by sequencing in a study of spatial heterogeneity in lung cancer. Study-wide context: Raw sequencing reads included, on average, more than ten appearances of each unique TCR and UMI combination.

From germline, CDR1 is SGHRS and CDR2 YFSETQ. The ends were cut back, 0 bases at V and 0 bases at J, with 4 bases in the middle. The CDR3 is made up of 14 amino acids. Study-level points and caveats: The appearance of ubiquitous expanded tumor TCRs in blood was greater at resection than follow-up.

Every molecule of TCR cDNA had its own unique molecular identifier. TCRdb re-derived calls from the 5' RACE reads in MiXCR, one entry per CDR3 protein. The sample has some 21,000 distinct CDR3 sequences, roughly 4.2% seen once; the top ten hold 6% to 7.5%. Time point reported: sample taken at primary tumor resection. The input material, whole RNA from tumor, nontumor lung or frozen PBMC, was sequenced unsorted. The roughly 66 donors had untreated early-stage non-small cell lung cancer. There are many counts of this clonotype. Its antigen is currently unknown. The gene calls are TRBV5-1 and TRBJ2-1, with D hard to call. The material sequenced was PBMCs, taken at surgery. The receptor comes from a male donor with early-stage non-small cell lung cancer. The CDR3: CASSLGSSYNEQFF. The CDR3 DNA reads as TGCGCCAGCAGCTTGGGTAGCTCCTACAATGAGCAGTTCTTC.